One and the same sample provided the 10 T cell receptor beta chains below, sequenced in a study of T-cell memory formation after mild COVID-19. TCRdb fed the 5' RACE reads into MiXCR, producing one record per CDR3 protein. The table lists roughly 250,000 distinct CDR3 sequences, 16% of them singletons. The sequenced sample was PBMCs or a T cell subset sorted from them (not recorded which). Receptors were obtained from a man aged 18 to 30 who had mild COVID-19 (a few samples of this study predate the infection). Cell type and time point are not known.

The genes are TRBV5-6 and TRBJ1-5, with TRBD1 identical over 7 bases. Trimming at V came to 4 bases and at J to 6 bases, leaving 4 bases not matched to a gene. In germline, CDR1 is SGHDT, CDR2 YYEEEE. The CDR3 totals 13 residues. The chain's CDR3 is CASSRDRVQPQHF. As DNA, the CDR3 is TGTGCCAGCAGCCGAGACAGGGTTCAGCCCCAGCATTTT.

This clonotype was recorded a few times. The chain uses TRBV12-3 or TRBV12-4 and TRBJ1-1; 7 positions match TRBD1. After removal of 8 bases from V and 3 bases from J, the junction contained 9 bases not matched to a gene. This CDR3 is 14 amino acids long. CDR3 bases: TGTGCCAGCTCCGAGGGACAGAAGTACACTGAAGCTTTCTTT. This gives the protein CASSEGQKYTEAFF.

The CDR3 DNA reads TGCGCCAGCAGCCAAGCTGGTGCAGGGGGGAACACTGAAGCTTTCTTT. Residues: CASSQAGAGGNTEAFF. The chain uses TRBV4-1 and TRBJ1-1; 7 nucleotides agree with TRBD1. Losses at the gene ends were 1 base for V and 1 base for J; bases not matched to a gene: 6. Looked up from germline, CDR1 is MGHRA and CDR2 is YSYEKL. This CDR3 is built from 16 residues.

On this clonotype: At one boundary the junction diverges from the germline segment, which might be a read error. The V call is TRBV7-7, the J call TRBJ2-3, with 10 positions matching TRBD2. Germline lookup yields CDR1 SSHAT and CDR2 FNYEAQ (reference sequence). CDR3 length equals 15 residues. For the CDR3, the DNA is TGTGCTAGCAGCCCTAGCGGGGGACCCCAGGGAACGCAGTATTTT. Protein: CASSPSGGPQGTQYF.

This clonotype was seen only a few times. J is TRBJ1-4 and V is TRBV5-6, with D uncertain. This CDR3 has 16 residues. Between the trimmed V and J ends, which lost 1 base and 0 bases, there was a span of 10 bases. The germline V gene has CDR1 SGHDT and CDR2 YYEEEE. CDR3 in amino acids: CASSLRLIATNEKLFF. CDR3 in DNA: TGTGCCAGCAGCTTGCGGCTCATAGCAACTAATGAAAAACTGTTTTTT.

This clonotype has at least ten counts. Here the CDR3 reads CAISEAGSGNTIYF. The CDR3 DNA follows: TGTGCCATCAGTGAGGCAGGGTCCGGAAACACCATATATTTT. The rearrangement uses TRBV10-3 and TRBJ1-3; D is perhaps TRBD1 (5 bases). CDR3 length equals 14 residues. Germline lookup yields CDR1 ENHRY and CDR2 SYGVKD. Trimming left V 2 bases short and J 4 bases short, with 9 bases between.

This clonotype showed up just a few times. At one boundary the junction diverges from the germline segment, which might be a read error. The chain is built from TRBV3-1 and TRBJ2-7; 8 nucleotides agree with TRBD2. The CDR3 totals 14 residues. Per germline, CDR1 LGHDT and CDR2 YNNKEL (reference sequence). Here the CDR3 DNA reads TGTGCCAGCAGCCAAGCCGGTCCGGGGGGGCGGACGGACTTC. It is translated as CASSQAGPGGRTDF.

This clonotype was seen more than once but under ten times. This chain connects TRBV9 to TRBJ1-2, with TRBD1 as a possible D gene (5 bases). V was cut by 0 bases and J by 4 bases, with 13 bases left in between. CDR1 and CDR2 from the germline V gene are SGDLS and YYNGEE. The CDR3 contains 15 residues. The CDR3 nucleotides are TGTGCCAGCAGCGTAGCGGGGGAATCGGGCTATGGCTACACCTTC. Protein sequence: CASSVAGESGYGYTF.

This clonotype showed up just a few times. The chain joins TRBV7-9 to TRBJ1-1; 7 nucleotides align to TRBD1. The CDR3 is 11 residues long. With V trimmed by 11 bases and J by 3 bases, 3 bases remained unmatched. Per germline, CDR1 SEHNR and CDR2 FQNEAQ (reference sequence). The CDR3 is CAPGGYTEAFF. DNA for the CDR3: TGTGCCCCAGGGGGATACACTGAAGCTTTCTTT. Using reference TRBV7-9 and TRBJ1-1 for the parts outside the CDR3, the full variable domain is DTGVSQNPRHKITKRGQNVTFRCDPISEHNRLYWYRQTLGQGPEFLTYFQNEAQLEKSRLLSDRFSAERPKGSFSTLEIQRTEQGDSAMYLCAPGGYTEAFFGQGTRLTVV.

This clonotype was counted between two and nine times. The chain has TRBV12-3 or TRBV12-4 and TRBJ2-3; 9 bases line up with TRBD1. The CDR3 consists of 15 residues. V shed 6 bases, J shed 6 bases, and the junction held 10 bases outside the gene matches. The CDR3 spells CASSRRTGAVDTQYF. The CDR3 region has the DNA TGTGCCAGCAGCCGAAGGACAGGGGCTGTGGATACGCAGTATTTT.